This entry lists 11 T cell receptor beta chains sequenced from one sample in a study of cytomegalovirus exposure and HLA in healthy donors. PCR primers comprised 60 Vbeta and 13 Jbeta primers. Here immunoSEQ multiplex PCR was the method, and the copy in TCRdb shows in-frame clones only, minus some. This table has roughly 150,000 clones, roughly 80% appearing once. Sequenced: PBMCs. The receptors shown here come from a male donor in good health and CMV-seronegative.

The chain couples TRBV4-3 to TRBJ2-1; D not resolved. CDR1 is LGHNA, CDR2 YSLEER, per germline. This CDR3 region has 16 residues. Trimming cost V 0 bases and J 6 bases, with 15 bases left between them. The CDR3 region has the DNA TGCGCCAGCAGCCAAGATTGGTCGAGCCCCCTCAATGAGCAGTTCTTC. This gives the protein CASSQDWSSPLNEQFF.

This sequence joins TRBV15 and TRBJ1-4; D not resolved. In germline, CDR1 is LNHNV, CDR2 YYDKDF (reference sequence). The length of the CDR3 is 17 residues. Trimming left V 0 bases short and J 2 bases short, with 13 bases between. The CDR3 DNA reads as TGTGCCACCAGCAGAGATTATGGGAGACGGACTAATGAAAAACTGTTTTTT. This translates into CATSRDYGRRTNEKLFF.

This clone was recorded a few times. The CDR3 DNA reads as TGCGCCAGCAGCCAAACCCAGATCAATCAGCCCCAGCATTTT. This sequence encodes CASSQTQINQPQHF. The J gene is TRBJ1-5, the V gene TRBV10-2; D is unresolved. The germline V gene has CDR1 WSHSY and CDR2 SAAADI. The CDR3 has 14 amino acids. The germline V and J ends were trimmed by 6 bases and 3 bases, with 12 bases remaining between them.

The J gene is TRBJ2-1, the V gene TRBV4-1, with TRBD2 matching over 7 bases. CDR1 is MGHRA and CDR2 is YSYEKL in the germline V gene. This CDR3 region has 18 residues. Trimming took 0 bases from V and 0 from J; bases not matched to a gene: 8. The CDR3 sequence is CASSQDGLAESSYNEQFF. Here the CDR3 DNA reads TGCGCCAGCAGCCAAGATGGCCTAGCGGAGAGCTCCTACAATGAGCAGTTCTTC.

The V call is TRBV5-6, the J call TRBJ1-1, with 9 positions matching TRBD1. Germline trimming cut 5 bases from V and 1 base from J; bases unmatched to any gene: 3. CDR3 size: 14 residues. Germline V lookup: CDR1 SGHDT, CDR2 YYEEEE. The CDR3 loop reads CASRWGQGNTEAFF. Written as DNA, the CDR3 is TGTGCCAGCAGGTGGGGACAGGGGAACACTGAAGCTTTCTTT.

The chain couples TRBV7-6 to TRBJ2-5, with 13 nucleotides matching TRBD2. Germline CDR1 reads SGHVS; CDR2 reads FNYEAQ. V was pared by 1 base and J by 5 bases, with 4 bases of the junction left unmatched. CDR3 length: 16 residues. The CDR3: CASSLGALAGGETQYF. For the CDR3, the DNA is TGTGCCAGCAGCTTAGGAGCACTAGCGGGGGGGGAGACCCAGTACTTC.

This chain joins TRBV5-6 and TRBJ2-3; TRBD1 is a possible D gene (5 bases). V lost 2 bases, J lost 0 bases, and 19 bases lay in between. CDR1 is SGHDT, CDR2 YYEEEE, per germline. The CDR3 totals 18 residues. CDR3 region: CASSFVLQKGKSTDTQYF. The CDR3 bases are TGTGCCAGCAGCTTCGTTCTCCAGAAGGGGAAAAGCACAGATACGCAGTATTTT.

This sequence joins TRBV5-1 and TRBJ1-2, with 9 bases identical to TRBD1. The J segment lost 9 bases and the V segment lost 0 bases, leaving 3 bases of the junction unmatched. Germline V gives CDR1 SGHRS, CDR2 YFSETQ. The CDR3 consists of 13 residues. CDR3 sequence: CASSLGQGVSYTF. The CDR3, as DNA: TGCGCCAGCAGCTTGGGACAGGGGGTGAGCTACACCTTC.

The rearrangement links TRBV5-1 to TRBJ1-6; D may be TRBD1 (6 bases). Trimming stripped 4 bases from V and 7 bases from J, with 15 bases between. The CDR3 length is 15 residues. Germline V CDR1 and CDR2: SGHRS, YFSETQ. The CDR3 protein is CASSRGGQVNSPLHF. CDR3 DNA sequence: TGCGCCAGCAGCCGCGGGGGCCAGGTGAATTCACCCCTCCACTTT.

This chain uses TRBV21-1 with TRBJ1-5; the listed D gene, TRBD1, was not tested against the DNA. TRBV21-1 is classified as a pseudogene. There are 19 residues in the CDR3. DNA for the CDR3: TGTGCCAGCAGCAAAGAGAGGGGGTACAGGGTTGGGGAATATCAGCCCCAGCATTTT. Its translation is CASSKERGYRVGEYQPQHF.

This clone has more than one count but fewer than ten. V gene TRBV5-1 combines with J gene TRBJ2-2, with unresolved D. CDR3 length: 16 residues. Trimming left V 2 bases short and J 1 base short, with 12 bases between. CDR1 is SGHRS and CDR2 is YFSETQ in the germline V gene. This CDR3 is CASSFYREQNTGELFF. In DNA form, the CDR3 reads TGCGCCAGCAGCTTTTACCGTGAACAGAACACCGGGGAGCTGTTTTTT.